This T cell receptor (beta chain) was sequenced in a study of long-term antiretroviral therapy in people with HIV. Remarks on this clone: Its antigen is unidentified.

The CDR3 length is 15 residues. Germline V CDR1 and CDR2: MNHEY, SMNVEV (reference sequence). The V and J ends lost 5 bases and 3 bases respectively, with 14 bases between them. Going into DNA extraction, samples held roughly 0.95-10 million cryopreserved PBMC. The assay used was immunoSEQ (version v3.0), run at survey level. Data came from immunoSEQ multiplex PCR; TCRdb stores just in-frame clones and leaves some out. This sample has around 20,000 clones, with around 80% found just once. Study results and caveats: ART preceded a rise in diversity that nonetheless stayed lower than in transplant donor controls.

The V call is TRBV27, the J call TRBJ1-5, with a possible D match to TRBD1 (5 bases). The source was unsorted PBMCs, collected 0.6 years after starting antiretroviral therapy. This TCR was recovered from a young woman with HIV. The CDR3 nucleotides are TGTGCCAGCAGTCCTCTGGGGGGGACCAATCAGCCCCAGCATTTT. Its translation is CASSPLGGTNQPQHF.